This T cell receptor (beta chain) was recorded in a study of T cell responses to AZD1222 COVID-19 vaccine. The assay was immunoSEQ multiplex PCR, and TCRdb's table has in-frame clones only and misses some. The repertoire holds 150,000 to 200,000 clones, with roughly 92% as singletons. Germline V gene data show CDR1 as SQVTM and CDR2 as ANQGSEA. The CDR3 is 13 residues long. V lost 2 bases and J lost 3; bases outside the gene matches: 2. The receptor comes from an adult who received the MenACWY meningococcal vaccine as a control. This material consisted of peripheral blood, taken 28 days after the second dose of the MenACWY control vaccine. The chain links TRBV29-1 to TRBJ1-1; 8 nucleotides align to TRBD1. The CDR3 sequence is CSVERGQDTEAFF. For the CDR3, the DNA is TGCAGCGTTGAAAGGGGACAGGACACTGAAGCTTTCTTT.